The T cell receptor beta chain described here comes from a study of read filtering for tumor transcriptome and immune sequencing. At the level of the study: About 8 patients were R-ISS I, 16 were R-ISS II, 6 or 7 were R-ISS III.

This CDR3 has 15 residues. The V gene end was trimmed by 2 bases and the J gene end by 6 bases; junction bases not matched to a gene: 3. Per the germline V gene, CDR1 is SGHAT and CDR2 is FQDESV (reference sequence). This clonotype was picked up many times. Its antigen is undetermined. From about 400 ng of RNA, a library with molecular barcoded alpha/delta and beta/gamma adaptors was made. TCRdb reanalysed the reads using MiXCR and keeps one entry per CDR3 protein. The sample includes about 50,000 distinct CDR3 sequences, roughly 18% of them seen just once. Notes on the study in general: Dropping single-read clonotypes raised IR-seq and RNA-seq shared-clonotype correlation.

The chain carries TRBV11-1 and TRBJ2-2; 10 nucleotides line up with TRBD1. The sequence was obtained from a donor at least 40 years old with multiple myeloma. The sample was a population of CD138-negative cells sorted from bone marrow. CDR3 DNA sequence: TGTGCCAGCAGCTTAATTGGACAGGGGGCCGGGGAGCTGTTTTTT. It codes for CASSLIGQGAGELFF.